Listed here are 30 T cell receptor beta chains from one sample, sequenced in a study of neoadjuvant nivolumab and ipilimumab in lung cancer. Clones were read by immunoSEQ multiplex PCR, and TCRdb kept only the in-frame ones, dropping some. The table lists 10,000 to 15,000 clones, 55% to 70% of them singletons, with roughly 24% in the top ten. Sequenced here: peripheral blood, sampled after neoadjuvant nivolumab, alone or with ipilimumab, at or shortly before surgery. The receptors come from an adult with non-small cell lung cancer.

The chain is built from TRBV5-1 and TRBJ2-3, with D perhaps TRBD1 or TRBD2 (5 bases each). CDR1 and CDR2 from the germline V gene are SGHRS and YFSETQ. The CDR3 extends over 14 amino acids. The V end lost 7 bases, the J end lost 6 bases, and 18 bases lay between the germline ends. The CDR3 loop reads CASFRDDGADTQYF. CDR3 in DNA: TGCGCCAGCTTCCGGGACGATGGGGCCGATACGCAGTATTTT.

This clone was counted a single time. The V call is TRBV30, the J call TRBJ2-7, with 7 bases that match TRBD1. Trimming at V came to 1 base and at J to 9 bases, leaving 6 bases not matched to a gene. Germline CDR1 is GTSNPN and CDR2 is SVGIG (reference sequence). This CDR3 has 12 residues. CDR3 protein: CAWSGYRGGQYF. DNA of the CDR3: TGTGCCTGGAGTGGCTACAGGGGTGGGCAGTACTTC.

This clone occurred a few times. The rearrangement uses TRBV5-1 and TRBJ1-3; a possible D gene is TRBD1 (6 bases). V gave up 0 bases and J gave up 3 bases, with 10 bases separating them. The CDR3 is 15 residues long. Germline V gene data show CDR1 as SGHRS and CDR2 as YFSETQ. In DNA, the CDR3 is TGCGCCAGCAGCTTGGAGGGGACATATGGAAACACCATATATTTT. The encoded protein is CASSLEGTYGNTIYF.

The chain couples TRBV5-6 to TRBJ2-7; 12 bases line up with TRBD1. V trimming: 6 bases; J trimming: 6 bases; junction bases outside the gene matches: 13. CDR3 size: 16 residues. The germline V gene encodes CDR1 SGHDT and CDR2 YYEEEE. The CDR3 sequence is CASKLSFGTGGLEQYF. The CDR3 DNA follows: TGTGCCAGCAAGCTCAGCTTCGGGACAGGGGGCCTCGAGCAGTACTTC.

The genes are TRBV7-4 and TRBJ1-1; D not resolved. V lost 5 bases, J lost 4 bases, and 11 bases lay in between. The CDR3 has 13 amino acids. Per germline, CDR1 SGHVT and CDR2 SQSDAQ. The CDR3 protein is CASSRVWGTEAFF. The CDR3 bases are TGTGCCAGCAGCCGAGTGTGGGGCACTGAAGCTTTCTTT.

Sample share makes this clone medium-sized. V and J are TRBV11-1 and TRBJ1-1; D is ambiguous. Germline V gene sequence: CDR1 SGHAT, CDR2 FQDESV (reference sequence). Trimming left V 2 bases short and J 9 bases short, with 7 bases between. The CDR3 runs to 11 residues. CDR3 in amino acids: CASSLSRKAFF. CDR3 nucleotide sequence: TGTGCCAGCAGCTTAAGCCGAAAAGCTTTCTTT.

This sequence joins TRBV4-2 and TRBJ1-1, with unresolved D. This CDR3 has 14 residues. CDR1 LGHNA and CDR2 YNFKEQ come from the germline V gene. Trimming cost V 3 bases and J 0 bases, with 8 bases left between them. The CDR3 sequence is CASSHSEMNTEAFF. CDR3 coding DNA: TGTGCCAGCAGCCATTCAGAAATGAACACTGAAGCTTTCTTT.

This clone was observed a handful of times. The junction shows a germline mismatch at one end, possibly a read error. This CDR3 reads CASTLTSGSDTQYF. In DNA, the CDR3 is TGCGCCAGCACCTTGACTAGTGGTTCAGATACGCAGTATTTT. The chain uses TRBV5-1 and TRBJ2-3; a possible D gene is TRBD2 (6 bases). Germline CDR1 is SGHRS and CDR2 is YFSETQ. CDR3 size: 14 residues.

The chain couples TRBV2 to TRBJ2-4; a weak D match, TRBD1 (6 bases). Trimming cost V 6 bases and J 1 base, with 7 bases left between them. There are 13 residues in the CDR3. CDR1 and CDR2 (germline): SNHLY, FYNNEI. Here the CDR3 reads CASRRGAKNIQYF. The CDR3 DNA reads as TGTGCCAGCAGGAGGGGGGCCAAAAACATTCAGTACTTC.

V usage is TRBV7-2 and J usage is TRBJ1-2; D uncertain. Trimming stripped 2 bases from V and 7 bases from J, with 17 bases between. CDR3 length: 15 amino acids. Per the germline V gene, CDR1 is SGHTA and CDR2 is FQGNSA. CDR3 sequence: CASSLSYAGGAGYTF. CDR3 coding DNA: TGTGCCAGCAGCTTATCATACGCGGGCGGTGCTGGCTACACCTTC. Drawing the rest from reference TRBV7-2 and TRBJ1-2, the complete variable domain is GAGVSQSPSNKVTEKGKDVELRCDPISGHTALYWYRQSLGQGLEFLIYFQGNSAPDKSGLPSDRFSAERTGGSVSTLTIQRTQQEDSAVYLCASSLSYAGGAGYTFGSGTRLTVV.

The V and J genes are TRBV5-5 and TRBJ1-1, with a weak D call TRBD1 (6 bases). Germline-derived CDR1 and CDR2 are SGHKS and YYEKEE (reference sequence). CDR3 length: 13 residues. The V end lost 2 bases, the J end lost 8 bases, and 13 bases lay between the germline ends. The CDR3 coding sequence is TGTGCCAGCAGCTTTTGGGGGGCTTCGGAAGCTTTCTTT. Amino acid sequence: CASSFWGASEAFF.

The genes are TRBV4-1 and TRBJ2-7; a possible D gene is TRBD1 (6 bases). Trimming cost V 1 base and J 5 bases, with 12 bases left between them. The germline CDR1 and CDR2 sequences are MGHRA and YSYEKL. The CDR3 loop spans 14 amino acids. CDR3 sequence: CASSQGWGRNEQYF. The CDR3, as DNA: TGCGCCAGCAGCCAAGGTTGGGGGCGGAACGAGCAGTACTTC.

This clone is categorized as medium-sized. This chain connects TRBV6-5 to TRBJ2-7; D is possibly TRBD2 (6 bases). Between the trimmed V and J ends, which lost 0 bases and 0 bases, there was a span of 12 bases. CDR3 length: 16 residues. The germline CDR1 and CDR2 sequences are MNHEY and SVGAGI. CDR3 sequence reads: CASSYSSGPSSYEQYF. CDR3 DNA sequence: TGTGCCAGCAGTTACTCGAGCGGGCCTAGCTCCTACGAGCAGTACTTC.

The rearrangement links TRBV29-1 to TRBJ2-3; 10 bases fit TRBD2. The junction had 6 bases not matched to a gene; V was cut back by 4 bases and J by 5 bases. The CDR3 contains 14 residues. Per the germline V gene, CDR1 is SQVTM and CDR2 is ANQGSEA. The CDR3 DNA follows: TGCAGCGTTGCTCCTAGCGGGAGTAAAGATACGCAGTATTTT. This gives the protein CSVAPSGSKDTQYF.

The chain employs TRBV5-1 and TRBJ2-7; D is unclear. Germline values: CDR1 SGHRS, CDR2 YFSETQ. The length of the CDR3 is 14 residues. V lost 2 bases, J lost 0 bases, and 9 bases lay in between. The CDR3 nucleotides read TGCGCCAGCAGCTTAGGGCGAAGCTCCTACGAGCAGTACTTC. It yields the protein CASSLGRSSYEQYF.

This rearrangement joins TRBV18 to TRBJ2-7; the match to TRBD1 covers 8 bases. This CDR3 has 14 residues. The germline gives CDR1 KGHSH, CDR2 LQKENI. With 3 bases clipped from V and 2 bases from J, the junction kept 3 bases outside the gene matches. The chain's CDR3 is CASSPPGQAYEQYF. In nucleotides, the CDR3 is TGTGCCAGCTCACCGCCGGGACAGGCCTACGAGCAGTACTTC.

The J gene is TRBJ2-1, the V gene TRBV5-1; 12 nucleotides align to TRBD2. Germline V gene data show CDR1 as SGHRS and CDR2 as YFSETQ. The trim removed 9 bases at V and 8 bases at J, leaving 6 bases unmatched. There are 13 residues in the CDR3. The CDR3 DNA is TGCGCCAACGGACTAGCGGGATTGGATGAGCAGTTCTTC. Translated: CANGLAGLDEQFF. The whole variable domain, filled in from reference TRBV5-1 and TRBJ2-1, reads KAGVTQTPRYLIKTRGQQVTLSCSPISGHRSVSWYQQTPGQGLQFLFEYFSETQRNKGNFPGRFSGRQFSNSRSEMNVSTLELGDSALYLCANGLAGLDEQFFGPGTRLTVL.

This chain uses TRBV11-3 with TRBJ1-2; TRBD1 agrees at 9 bases. CDR1 is SGHNT, CDR2 YENEEA, per germline. Losses at the gene ends were 0 bases for V and 14 bases for J; bases not matched to a gene: 7. This CDR3 is 13 amino acids long. The CDR3 protein is CASSLEVHGTGTF. The DNA of the CDR3 is TGTGCCAGCAGCTTAGAGGTGCATGGGACAGGGACCTTC.

The rearrangement links TRBV5-1 to TRBJ2-6; 10 bases agree with TRBD2. Germline V gene lookup returns CDR1 SGHRS and CDR2 YFSETQ. CDR3 length: 18 amino acids. V lost 4 bases and J lost 0; bases outside the gene matches: 7. CDR3 sequence (DNA): TGCGCCAGCAGCCCAAGGACTAGCGGACTCTCTGGGGCCAACGTCCTGACTTTC. It codes for CASSPRTSGLSGANVLTF.

J is TRBJ1-2 and V is TRBV11-3; D gene uncertain. The CDR3 is 13 residues long. V gave up 5 bases and J gave up 3 bases, with 10 bases separating them. CDR1 is SGHNT and CDR2 is YENEEA in the germline V gene. In DNA form, the CDR3 reads TGTGCCAGCAGCAGAACTAGGGACTATGGCTACACCTTC. This sequence encodes CASSRTRDYGYTF.

The CDR3 is CASKGQSTDTQYF. The CDR3 DNA reads as TGTGCCAGCAAGGGCCAGTCCACAGATACGCAGTATTTT. The chain combines TRBV2 with TRBJ2-3, with D unclear. Per germline, CDR1 SNHLY and CDR2 FYNNEI. The CDR3 length is 13 residues. Trimming took off 7 bases at V and 2 bases at J, with 10 bases between the two ends.

The chain has TRBV5-4 and TRBJ1-4; perhaps TRBD1 as D (5 bases). V shed 0 bases and J shed 8 bases, with 8 bases lying between them. CDR1 and CDR2 (germline): SGHNT, YYREEE (reference sequence). CDR3 length: 13 amino acids. CDR3 region: CASSLEWGEKLFF. CDR3 sequence (DNA): TGTGCCAGCAGCTTGGAGTGGGGGGAAAAACTGTTTTTT.

This chain connects TRBV11-1 to TRBJ2-2, with D perhaps TRBD2 (6 bases). Germline CDR1 is SGHAT and CDR2 is FQDESV (reference sequence). There are 16 residues in the CDR3. Deletions cut 2 bases from V and 3 bases from J, with 13 bases between. For the CDR3, the DNA is TGTGCCAGCAGCTTATGGCAAGCGGGTGACACCGGGGAGCTGTTTTTT. Translated: CASSLWQAGDTGELFF.

The chain uses TRBV6-6 and TRBJ2-7; 10 nucleotides line up with TRBD1. Germline-derived CDR1 and CDR2 are MNHNY and SVGAGI (reference sequence). The CDR3 totals 15 residues. The V gene end was trimmed by 0 bases and the J gene end by 7 bases; junction bases not matched to a gene: 6. The DNA for the CDR3 is TGTGCCAGCAGTTACTCCGCCGGGACAGGGGAAGAGCAGTACTTC. Translating gives CASSYSAGTGEEQYF.

Only one count was recorded for this clone. The chain links TRBV30 to TRBJ2-7; possible D gene TRBD1, 6 bases. CDR3 size: 13 residues. Trimming shortened V by 2 bases and J by 3 bases, and 11 bases separated the two germline ends. Germline assignment: CDR1 GTSNPN and CDR2 SVGIG (reference sequence). In DNA form, the CDR3 reads TGTGCCTGGAGTAAGGGGACAAACTACGAGCAGTACTTC. Translating gives CAWSKGTNYEQYF. Full variable domain (rest looked up from reference TRBV30 and TRBJ2-7): SQTIHQWPATLVQPVGSPLSLECTVEGTSNPNLYWYRQAAGRGLQLLFYSVGIGQISSEVPQNLSASRPQDRQFILSSKKLLLSDSGFYLCAWSKGTNYEQYFGPGTRLTVT.

The genes are TRBV7-8 and TRBJ1-3; possibly TRBD1 for D (6 bases). The CDR3 sequence is 15 residues long. Germline V gives CDR1 SGHVS, CDR2 FQNEAQ. Trimming removed 5 bases at V and 0 bases at J, with 11 bases between. CDR3 nucleotide sequence: TGTGCCAGCAGCCTCGACAGGATCTCTGGAAACACCATATATTTT. Encoded protein: CASSLDRISGNTIYF.

The chain is built from TRBV4-2 and TRBJ2-3; D is unclear. Germline V gene sequence: CDR1 LGHNA, CDR2 YNFKEQ. The CDR3 runs 14 residues. The V and J ends lost 0 bases and 5 bases respectively, with 9 bases between them. DNA of the CDR3: TGTGCCAGCAGCCAAGATCAAGGGTTAGATACGCAGTATTTT. As protein: CASSQDQGLDTQYF.

This clone showed up just once. V is TRBV7-2 and J is TRBJ2-7, with D possibly being TRBD1 (5 bases). This CDR3 spans 14 amino acids. The V end lost 2 bases, the J end lost 3 bases, and 11 bases lay between the germline ends. CDR1 SGHTA and CDR2 FQGNSA come from the germline V gene. CDR3: CASSLSRGNYEQYF. The CDR3 bases are TGTGCCAGCAGCTTAAGTAGGGGAAACTACGAGCAGTACTTC.

This sequence joins TRBV5-1 and TRBJ1-2, with 10 bases fitting TRBD1. With V trimmed by 7 bases and J by 8 bases, 8 bases remained unmatched. This CDR3 comprises 13 residues. CDR1 and CDR2 from the germline V gene are SGHRS and YFSETQ. DNA for the CDR3: TGCGCCAGCGGAGGGACAGGGGTTCTCGGCTACACCTTC. Its translation is CASGGTGVLGYTF.

V is TRBV6-1 and J is TRBJ2-7, with unresolved D. V lost 2 bases and J lost 9, with 14 bases in between. From germline, CDR1 is MNHNS and CDR2 SASEGT. This CDR3 spans 13 amino acids. For the CDR3, the DNA is TGTGCCAGCAGTGAAACGTGGGTGACGGCGCAGTACTTC. Its translation is CASSETWVTAQYF.